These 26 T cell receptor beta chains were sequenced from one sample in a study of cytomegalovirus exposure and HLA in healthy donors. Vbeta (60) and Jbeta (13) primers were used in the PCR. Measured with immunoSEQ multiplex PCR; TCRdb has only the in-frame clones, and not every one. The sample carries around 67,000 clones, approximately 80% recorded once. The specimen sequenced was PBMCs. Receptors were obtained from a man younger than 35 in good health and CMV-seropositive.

The CDR3 sequence is CASSSPSTSGRARYF. For the CDR3, the DNA is TGTGCCAGCAGTTCCCCCTCGACTAGCGGGAGGGCCCGGTACTTC. J is TRBJ2-7 and V is TRBV6-6; 14 bases are shared with TRBD2. CDR3 length: 15 amino acids. The germline V gene has CDR1 MNHNY and CDR2 SVGAGI (reference sequence). The V gene end was trimmed by 4 bases and the J gene end by 12 bases; junction bases not matched to a gene: 11.

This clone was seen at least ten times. The CDR3 protein is CASSGPGQFLYEQYF. CDR3 sequence (DNA): TGTGCCAGCAGCGGCCCGGGACAGTTTTTATACGAGCAGTACTTC. The chain uses TRBV6-1 and TRBJ2-7; 7 bases fit TRBD1. J was trimmed by 4 bases and V by 6 bases; bases with no gene match: 12. CDR3 length: 15 amino acids. Germline loops: CDR1 MNHNS, CDR2 SASEGT.

CDR3 region: CATSMGTGAPEAFF. CDR3 DNA: TGCGCCACCTCTATGGGGACAGGGGCCCCTGAAGCTTTCTTT. This chain links TRBV10-1 with TRBJ1-1, with TRBD1 matching over 10 bases. CDR1 and CDR2 from the germline V gene are WNHNN and SYGVQD (reference sequence). CDR3 length equals 14 residues. Losses at the gene ends were 10 bases for V and 6 bases for J; bases not matched to a gene: 11.

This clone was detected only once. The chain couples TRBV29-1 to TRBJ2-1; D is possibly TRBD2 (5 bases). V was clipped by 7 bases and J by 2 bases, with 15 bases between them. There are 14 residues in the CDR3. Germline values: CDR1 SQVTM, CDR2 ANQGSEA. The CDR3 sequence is CSGADSTTYNEQFF. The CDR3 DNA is TGCAGCGGGGCGGACTCCACCACCTACAATGAGCAGTTCTTC.

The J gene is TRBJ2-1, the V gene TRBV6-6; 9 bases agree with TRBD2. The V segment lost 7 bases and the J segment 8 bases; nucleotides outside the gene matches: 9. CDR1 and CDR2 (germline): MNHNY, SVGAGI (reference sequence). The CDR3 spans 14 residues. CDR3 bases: TGTGCCAGCATACCCGGGACTAGCAGCCATGAGCAGTTCTTC. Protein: CASIPGTSSHEQFF.

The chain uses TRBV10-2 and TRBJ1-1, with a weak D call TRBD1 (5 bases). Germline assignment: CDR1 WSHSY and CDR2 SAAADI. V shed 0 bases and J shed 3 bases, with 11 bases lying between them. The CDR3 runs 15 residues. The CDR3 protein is CASSESAGPDTEAFF. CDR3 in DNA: TGCGCCAGCAGTGAGTCGGCAGGGCCGGACACTGAAGCTTTCTTT.

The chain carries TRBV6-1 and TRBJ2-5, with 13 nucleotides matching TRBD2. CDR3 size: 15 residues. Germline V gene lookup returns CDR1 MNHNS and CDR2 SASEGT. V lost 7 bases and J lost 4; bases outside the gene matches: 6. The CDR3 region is CASNPWTSGRETQYF. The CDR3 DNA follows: TGTGCCAGCAATCCCTGGACTAGCGGGAGAGAGACCCAGTACTTC.

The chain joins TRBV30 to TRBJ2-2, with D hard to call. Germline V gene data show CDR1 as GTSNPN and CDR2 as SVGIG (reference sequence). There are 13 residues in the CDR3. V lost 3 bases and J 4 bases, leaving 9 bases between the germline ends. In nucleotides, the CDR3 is TGTGCCTGGAGGGTTGGGCGCACCGGGGAGCTGTTTTTT. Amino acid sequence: CAWRVGRTGELFF.

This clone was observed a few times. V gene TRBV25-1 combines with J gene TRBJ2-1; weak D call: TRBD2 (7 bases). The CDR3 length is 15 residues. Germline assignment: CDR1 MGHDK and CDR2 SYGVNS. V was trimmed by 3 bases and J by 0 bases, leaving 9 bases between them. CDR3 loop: CASSDGGHSYNEQFF. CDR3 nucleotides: TGTGCCAGCAGTGACGGGGGGCACTCCTACAATGAGCAGTTCTTC.

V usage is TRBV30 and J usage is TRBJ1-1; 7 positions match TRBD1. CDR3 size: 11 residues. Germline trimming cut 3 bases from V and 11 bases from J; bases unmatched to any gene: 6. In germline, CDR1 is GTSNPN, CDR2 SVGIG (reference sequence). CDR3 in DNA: TGTGCCTGGAGCTTAACAGGGGAGGCTTTCTTT. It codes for CAWSLTGEAFF. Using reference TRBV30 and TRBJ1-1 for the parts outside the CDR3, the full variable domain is SQTIHQWPATLVQPVGSPLSLECTVEGTSNPNLYWYRQAAGRGLQLLFYSVGIGQISSEVPQNLSASRPQDRQFILSSKKLLLSDSGFYLCAWSLTGEAFFGQGTRLTVV.

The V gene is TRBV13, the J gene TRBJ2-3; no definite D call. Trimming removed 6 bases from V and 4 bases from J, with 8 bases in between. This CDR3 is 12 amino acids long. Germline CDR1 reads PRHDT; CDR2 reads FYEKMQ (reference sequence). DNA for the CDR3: TGTGCCAGCAGTTCACCAGCAGATACGCAGTATTTT. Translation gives CASSSPADTQYF.

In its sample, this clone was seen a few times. In DNA, the CDR3 is TGTGCCAGCGGGGATCAGGGAAATCAGCCCCAGCATTTT. The encoded protein is CASGDQGNQPQHF. The chain recombines TRBV2 with TRBJ1-5; a weak D match, TRBD1 (5 bases). CDR3 length: 13 residues. Germline CDR1 is SNHLY and CDR2 is FYNNEI. V was cut by 8 bases and J by 4 bases, with 12 bases left in between.

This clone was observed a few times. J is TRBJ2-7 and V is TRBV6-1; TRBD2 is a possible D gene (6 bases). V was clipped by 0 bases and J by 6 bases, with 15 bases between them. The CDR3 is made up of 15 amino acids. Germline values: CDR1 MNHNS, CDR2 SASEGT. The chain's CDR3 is CASSEAPTGRGEQYF. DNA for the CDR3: TGTGCCAGCAGTGAAGCACCCACGGGGCGGGGCGAGCAGTACTTC.

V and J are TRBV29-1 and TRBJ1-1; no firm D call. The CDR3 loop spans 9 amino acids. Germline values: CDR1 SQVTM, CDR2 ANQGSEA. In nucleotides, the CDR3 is TGCAGGACAAACACTGAAGCTTTCTTT. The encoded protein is CRTNTEAFF.

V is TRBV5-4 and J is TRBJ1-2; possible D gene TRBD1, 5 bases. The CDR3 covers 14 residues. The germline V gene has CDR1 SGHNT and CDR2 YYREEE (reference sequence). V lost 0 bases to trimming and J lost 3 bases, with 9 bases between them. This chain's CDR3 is CASSLEGSHYGYTF. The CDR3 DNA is TGTGCCAGCAGCTTGGAGGGGTCCCACTATGGCTACACCTTC.

For the CDR3, the DNA is TGCAGCGTTGATAAGGGTGGAGGGGCCTTAAACTACAATGAGCAGTTCTTC. Its translation: CSVDKGGGALNYNEQFF. This chain connects TRBV29-1 to TRBJ2-1, with D maybe TRBD2 (6 bases). In germline, CDR1 is SQVTM, CDR2 ANQGSEA. The CDR3 consists of 17 residues. V lost 3 bases and J lost 3, with 21 bases in between.

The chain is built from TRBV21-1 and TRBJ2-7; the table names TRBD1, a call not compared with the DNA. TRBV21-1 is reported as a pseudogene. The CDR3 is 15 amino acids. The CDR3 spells CASSKWKGIRYEQYF. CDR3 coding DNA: TGTGCCAGCAGCAAGTGGAAGGGGATTAGGTACGAGCAGTACTTC.

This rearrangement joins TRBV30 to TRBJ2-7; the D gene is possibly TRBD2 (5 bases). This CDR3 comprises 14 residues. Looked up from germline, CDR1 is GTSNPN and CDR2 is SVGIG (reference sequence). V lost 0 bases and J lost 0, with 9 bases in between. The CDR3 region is CAWSVQGLSYEQYF. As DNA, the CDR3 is TGTGCCTGGAGTGTACAAGGACTCTCCTACGAGCAGTACTTC.

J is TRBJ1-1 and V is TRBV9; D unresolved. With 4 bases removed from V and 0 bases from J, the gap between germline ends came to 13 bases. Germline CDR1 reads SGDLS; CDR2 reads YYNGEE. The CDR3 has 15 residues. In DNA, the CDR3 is TGTGCCAGCAGCTCTGCGAGGCAGTTGAACACTGAAGCTTTCTTT. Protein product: CASSSARQLNTEAFF.

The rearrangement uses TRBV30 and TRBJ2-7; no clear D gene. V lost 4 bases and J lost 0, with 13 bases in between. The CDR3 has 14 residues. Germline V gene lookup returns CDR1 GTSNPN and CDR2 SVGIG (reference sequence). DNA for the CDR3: TGTGCCTGGAAGTTAGCCTCGAGCTCCTACGAGCAGTACTTC. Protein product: CAWKLASSSYEQYF.

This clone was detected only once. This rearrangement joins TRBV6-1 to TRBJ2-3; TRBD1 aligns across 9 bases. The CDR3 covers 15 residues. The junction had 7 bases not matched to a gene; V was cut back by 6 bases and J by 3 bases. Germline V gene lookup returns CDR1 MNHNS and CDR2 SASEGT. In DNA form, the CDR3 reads TGTGCCAGCAGGAGGGGCGGGACAGGGACAGATACGCAGTATTTT. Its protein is CASRRGGTGTDTQYF.

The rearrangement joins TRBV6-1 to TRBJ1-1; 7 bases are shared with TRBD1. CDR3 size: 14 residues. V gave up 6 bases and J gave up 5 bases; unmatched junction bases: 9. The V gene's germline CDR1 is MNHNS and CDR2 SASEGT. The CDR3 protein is CASRGRTGETEAFF. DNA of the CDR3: TGTGCCAGCAGGGGAAGGACAGGAGAGACTGAAGCTTTCTTT.

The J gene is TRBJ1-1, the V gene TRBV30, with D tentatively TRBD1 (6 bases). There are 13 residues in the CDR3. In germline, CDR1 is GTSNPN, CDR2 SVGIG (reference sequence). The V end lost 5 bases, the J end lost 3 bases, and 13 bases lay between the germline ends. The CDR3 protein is CAWARGLDTEAFF. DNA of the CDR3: TGTGCCTGGGCGCGGGGGCTGGACACTGAAGCTTTCTTT.

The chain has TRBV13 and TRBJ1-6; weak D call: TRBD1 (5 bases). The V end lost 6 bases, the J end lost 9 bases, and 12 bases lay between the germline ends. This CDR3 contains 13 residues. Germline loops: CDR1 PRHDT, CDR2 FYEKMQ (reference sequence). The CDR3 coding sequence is TGTGCCAGCAGTACAACCGGGGGTTCACCCCTCCACTTT. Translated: CASSTTGGSPLHF.

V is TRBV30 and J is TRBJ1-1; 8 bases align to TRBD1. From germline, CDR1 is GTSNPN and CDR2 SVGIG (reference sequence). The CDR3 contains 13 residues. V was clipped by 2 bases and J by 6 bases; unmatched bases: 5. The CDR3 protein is CAWSNRGAPEAFF. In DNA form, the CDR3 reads TGTGCCTGGAGTAACAGGGGGGCGCCTGAAGCTTTCTTT.

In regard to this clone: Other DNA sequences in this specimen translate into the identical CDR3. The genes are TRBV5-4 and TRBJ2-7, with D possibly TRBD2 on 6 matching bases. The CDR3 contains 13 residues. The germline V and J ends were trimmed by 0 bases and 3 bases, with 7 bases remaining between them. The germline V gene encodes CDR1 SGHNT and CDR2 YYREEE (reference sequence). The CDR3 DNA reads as TGTGCCAGCAGCTTGGTCGGGGGCTACGAGCAGTACTTC. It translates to CASSLVGGYEQYF.